This T cell receptor beta chain was profiled in a study of blood T cell repertoires in COVID-19. As for the study in general: From the United States, Italy and Spain came samples of acute and convalescent COVID-19. Sources were T cells, B-cell-depleted T cells, or PBMCs; the material itself was cDNA or gDNA.

In the study's own analysis: Quantification of nucleated cells was approximated via reference gene primer amplification. Sequenced by immunoSEQ multiplex PCR; TCRdb stores in-frame clones only, minus some. V, J and clone size reflect that table, while D and trimming were determined from the DNA. The data contain roughly 160,000 clones, around 74% of them seen just once; the ten biggest clones take up around 3%. Germline trimming cut 5 bases from V and 5 bases from J; bases unmatched to any gene: 2. The CDR3 has 13 residues. Germline lookup yields CDR1 SGHTA and CDR2 FQGNSA. The sequence came from a woman older than 75 with acute or convalescent COVID-19. Input material: peripheral blood. V gene TRBV7-2 combines with J gene TRBJ2-5; 10 nucleotides align to TRBD2. CDR3 DNA: TGTGCCAGCAGCACGGGACTAGCGGAGACCCAGTACTTC. It translates to CASSTGLAETQYF. Full variable domain (remainder filled in from reference TRBV7-2 and TRBJ2-5): GAGVSQSPSNKVTEKGKDVELRCDPISGHTALYWYRQSLGQGLEFLIYFQGNSAPDKSGLPSDRFSAERTGGSVSTLTIQRTQQEDSAVYLCASSTGLAETQYFGPGTRLLVL.